The 26 T cell receptor beta chains presented below share a single source sample, sequenced in a study of cytomegalovirus exposure and HLA in healthy donors. Using immunoSEQ multiplex PCR, the repertoire was profiled, and TCRdb retains in-frame clones only, with some absent. The table records under 300,000 clones, about 90% of them present only once. Sequencing was carried out using PBMCs. These receptors originate from a woman aged 30 to 39 in good health and CMV-seropositive.

This clone came up a few times. The chain links TRBV5-1 to TRBJ1-1; D gene ambiguous. The V and J ends lost 4 bases and 7 bases respectively, with 11 bases between them. The CDR3 extends over 12 amino acids. Germline V gene data show CDR1 as SGHRS and CDR2 as YFSETQ. As DNA, the CDR3 is TGCGCCAGCAGCCTAGACCGGGGTGAAGCTTTCTTT. As protein: CASSLDRGEAFF.

V usage is TRBV30 and J usage is TRBJ2-7; D might be TRBD2 (6 bases). Germline V gene data show CDR1 as GTSNPN and CDR2 as SVGIG (reference sequence). The CDR3 extends over 12 amino acids. V gave up 2 bases and J gave up 6 bases, with 11 bases separating them. CDR3 bases: TGTGCCTGGAGTTTGGGGGGTGCCGAGCAGTACTTC. Amino acid sequence: CAWSLGGAEQYF.

This clone appeared a few times. The chain combines TRBV30 with TRBJ2-7, with 10 nucleotides matching TRBD1. The CDR3 contains 17 residues. The V gene end was trimmed by 0 bases and the J gene end by 2 bases; junction bases not matched to a gene: 10. Germline V CDR1 and CDR2: GTSNPN, SVGIG (reference sequence). CDR3 residues: CAWSVRKGGQGTYEQYF. For the CDR3, the DNA is TGTGCCTGGAGTGTACGTAAAGGGGGACAGGGGACCTACGAGCAGTACTTC.

V and J are TRBV10-2 and TRBJ2-7; 9 bases align to TRBD1. V trimming: 6 bases; J trimming: 3 bases; junction bases outside the gene matches: 6. There are 14 residues in the CDR3. Germline V gene data show CDR1 as WSHSY and CDR2 as SAAADI. The DNA of the CDR3 is TGCGCCAGCAGGTCCGGGACAGGGATCTACGAGCAGTACTTC. Translating gives CASRSGTGIYEQYF.

The table lists this clone with a count of one. The chain combines TRBV6-1 with TRBJ2-1; the D is unclear. The CDR3 covers 13 residues. Between the trimmed V and J ends, which lost 8 bases and 3 bases, there was a span of 11 bases. The germline V gene encodes CDR1 MNHNS and CDR2 SASEGT. CDR3 coding DNA: TGTGCCAGCGTCCCAGTAAACTACAATGAGCAGTTCTTC. Protein: CASVPVNYNEQFF.

This chain connects TRBV5-4 to TRBJ2-1, with TRBD2 identical over 11 bases. Germline CDR1 is SGHNT and CDR2 is YYREEE (reference sequence). The CDR3 covers 14 residues. Germline trimming cut 2 bases from V and 6 bases from J; bases unmatched to any gene: 1. CDR3 bases: TGTGCCAGCAGCTTACTAGCGGGAGTCAATGAGCAGTTCTTC. Encoded protein: CASSLLAGVNEQFF.

A single count supports this clone. This chain joins TRBV30 and TRBJ2-3, with D possibly TRBD1 on 5 matching bases. V was pared by 1 base and J by 2 bases, with 13 bases between. The CDR3 consists of 15 residues. Germline CDR1 reads GTSNPN; CDR2 reads SVGIG (reference sequence). The CDR3 DNA reads TGTGCCTGGAGTGCGAAGGGGCGCCACACAGATACGCAGTATTTT. Its protein product is CAWSAKGRHTDTQYF.

This clone was picked up one time. This sequence joins TRBV5-1 and TRBJ1-4, with D perhaps TRBD1 (5 bases). The CDR3 runs to 15 residues. Per the germline V gene, CDR1 is SGHRS and CDR2 is YFSETQ. Trimming took off 0 bases at V and 6 bases at J, with 12 bases between the two ends. Here the CDR3 DNA reads TGCGCCAGCAGCTTGGCAAGGGGTCCTTATGAAAAACTGTTTTTT. Its protein product is CASSLARGPYEKLFF. Complete variable domain (other parts from reference TRBV5-1 and TRBJ1-4): KAGVTQTPRYLIKTRGQQVTLSCSPISGHRSVSWYQQTPGQGLQFLFEYFSETQRNKGNFPGRFSGRQFSNSRSEMNVSTLELGDSALYLCASSLARGPYEKLFFGSGTQLSVL.

J is TRBJ2-2 and V is TRBV5-8, with 7 bases fitting TRBD2. This CDR3 contains 17 residues. CDR1 SGHTS and CDR2 YDEGEE come from the germline V gene. Trimming removed 5 bases from V and 4 bases from J; junction bases left unmatched: 14. CDR3 DNA sequence: TGTGCCAGCAGACATCTCGTTGGGGGGGGAAGCACCGGGGAGCTGTTTTTT. The encoded protein is CASRHLVGGGSTGELFF.

V usage is TRBV6-1 and J usage is TRBJ2-1; 8 bases are a match to TRBD1. V shed 7 bases, J shed 10 bases, and the junction held 12 bases outside the gene matches. CDR1 MNHNS and CDR2 SASEGT come from the germline V gene. The CDR3 runs 14 residues. The CDR3 is CASNTGQDWSEQFF. The CDR3 nucleotides are TGTGCCAGCAATACGGGACAGGATTGGTCGGAGCAGTTCTTC.

The genes are TRBV18 and TRBJ2-1; D gene ambiguous. The CDR3 extends over 15 amino acids. Per the germline V gene, CDR1 is KGHSH and CDR2 is LQKENI. The ends were cut back, 3 bases at V and 0 bases at J, with 9 bases in the middle. The CDR3 coding sequence is TGTGCCAGCTCACCGCCTGCGCGCTCCTACAATGAGCAGTTCTTC. Its protein product is CASSPPARSYNEQFF.

The chain has TRBV29-1 and TRBJ1-2, with TRBD1 as a possible D gene (5 bases). Trimming pared 1 base from V and 4 bases from J, leaving 10 bases between. The CDR3 totals 13 residues. Per the germline V gene, CDR1 is SQVTM and CDR2 is ANQGSEA. CDR3 coding DNA: TGCAGCGTTGAAGTTCCAGGGTTCTATGGCTACACCTTC. It specifies CSVEVPGFYGYTF.

Ten or more counts support this clone. This chain uses TRBV2 with TRBJ1-1; a possible D gene is TRBD1 (6 bases). In germline, CDR1 is SNHLY, CDR2 FYNNEI. The CDR3 length is 14 residues. Trimming cost V 5 bases and J 1 base, with 11 bases left between them. The CDR3 here is CASSREGQNTEAFF. CDR3 nucleotides: TGTGCCAGCAGTCGGGAGGGACAGAACACTGAAGCTTTCTTT.

The chain couples TRBV5-1 to TRBJ2-7, with D perhaps TRBD2 (6 bases). CDR3 length: 15 amino acids. Germline assignment: CDR1 SGHRS and CDR2 YFSETQ. Trimming shortened V by 1 base and J by 5 bases, and 16 bases separated the two germline ends. This chain's CDR3 is CASSLIMRESDEQYF. CDR3 in DNA: TGCGCCAGCAGCTTGATTATGCGGGAAAGCGACGAGCAGTACTTC. Supplemented by reference TRBV5-1 and TRBJ2-7, the full variable domain reads KAGVTQTPRYLIKTRGQQVTLSCSPISGHRSVSWYQQTPGQGLQFLFEYFSETQRNKGNFPGRFSGRQFSNSRSEMNVSTLELGDSALYLCASSLIMRESDEQYFGPGTRLTVT.

A word on this clone: This may arise from a read error, as a much more abundant clone is one base away. This sequence joins TRBV2 and TRBJ2-3; 11 nucleotides match TRBD2. Looked up from germline, CDR1 is SNHLY and CDR2 is FYNNEI. V trimming: 2 bases; J trimming: 4 bases; junction bases outside the gene matches: 2. CDR3 length: 15 residues. CDR3 nucleotide sequence: TGTGCCAGCAGTGAACTAGCGGGAGGTCCAGATACGCAGTATTTT. It specifies CASSELAGGPDTQYF.

The chain links TRBV27 to TRBJ2-7; tentative D call: TRBD1 (6 bases). Trimming removed 2 bases at V and 0 bases at J, with 8 bases between. CDR3 length equals 14 residues. Per the germline V gene, CDR1 is MNHEY and CDR2 is SMNVEV (reference sequence). This chain's CDR3 is CASSLGGSSYEQYF. The CDR3 coding sequence is TGTGCCAGCAGTTTAGGGGGCTCCTCCTACGAGCAGTACTTC.

The gene calls are TRBV4-1 and TRBJ1-1, with TRBD1 as a possible D gene (6 bases). In germline, CDR1 is MGHRA, CDR2 YSYEKL. CDR3 length: 15 amino acids. Trimming took off 5 bases at V and 1 base at J, with 14 bases between the two ends. The CDR3 bases are TGCGCCAGCAGCTATATGGGACACCCGAACACTGAAGCTTTCTTT. It translates to CASSYMGHPNTEAFF.

This clone was recorded once. The chain links TRBV16 to TRBJ2-1; a weak D match, TRBD2 (5 bases). The CDR3 is made up of 13 amino acids. Germline lookup yields CDR1 KGHSY and CDR2 FQNENV. V lost 4 bases and J 9 bases, leaving 13 bases between the germline ends. The CDR3 here is CASSPGGGTEQFF. CDR3 in DNA: TGTGCCAGCAGCCCCGGCGGAGGCACTGAGCAGTTCTTC.

This chain connects TRBV30 to TRBJ2-7, with TRBD1 matching over 11 bases. V shed 2 bases, J shed 6 bases, and the junction held 6 bases outside the gene matches. There are 14 residues in the CDR3. Germline V CDR1 and CDR2: GTSNPN, SVGIG (reference sequence). The CDR3 loop is CAWSTGTGGFEQYF. For the CDR3, the DNA is TGTGCCTGGAGTACCGGGACAGGGGGATTCGAGCAGTACTTC.

The CDR3 loop is CASSVEFGTGELFF. The CDR3 coding sequence is TGTGCCAGCAGTGTCGAGTTCGGCACCGGGGAGCTGTTTTTT. J is TRBJ2-2 and V is TRBV6-4; D unclear. Trimming cost V 4 bases and J 4 bases, with 10 bases left between them. The CDR3 length is 14 residues. CDR1 and CDR2 (germline): MRHNA, SNTAGT.

The chain carries TRBV19 and TRBJ2-7, with a possible D match to TRBD2 (6 bases). Germline CDR1 LNHDA, CDR2 SQIVND (reference sequence). Trimming left V 6 bases short and J 7 bases short, with 40 bases between. The CDR3 covers 21 residues. CDR3 residues: CASSLLSSRDGLPTSLGEQYF. The CDR3 nucleotides are TGTGCCAGTAGCCTACTTAGTTCCCGGGACGGATTACCGACTAGTTTGGGAGAGCAGTACTTC.

The chain carries TRBV19 and TRBJ2-7, with 9 bases aligning to TRBD2. The CDR3 length is 15 residues. V shed 5 bases and J 2 bases; nucleotides not matched to a gene: 7. Germline CDR1 is LNHDA and CDR2 is SQIVND (reference sequence). The CDR3 nucleotides are TGTGCCAGTAGTCCCGATAGCGGGGGTACCTACGAGCAGTACTTC. Amino acid sequence: CASSPDSGGTYEQYF.

The gene calls are TRBV18 and TRBJ1-3, with a tentative D call TRBD1 (5 bases). CDR1 KGHSH and CDR2 LQKENI come from the germline V gene. The CDR3 runs 15 residues. Trimming took off 8 bases at V and 1 base at J, with 15 bases between the two ends. The CDR3 DNA is TGTGCCAGCGCCGGGGCCGGGAGATCTGGAAACACCATATATTTT. Its translation: CASAGAGRSGNTIYF.

This clone came up once. V is TRBV5-1 and J is TRBJ1-2; no clear D gene. The V end lost 2 bases, the J end lost 0 bases, and 11 bases lay between the germline ends. The V gene's germline CDR1 is SGHRS and CDR2 YFSETQ. CDR3 length: 15 amino acids. CDR3 amino acids: CASSFALVANYGYTF. The CDR3 nucleotides are TGCGCCAGCAGCTTCGCGTTAGTGGCTAACTATGGCTACACCTTC.

The V call is TRBV25-1, the J call TRBJ2-5, with 7 bases matching TRBD1. The trim removed 4 bases at V and 4 bases at J, leaving 9 bases unmatched. This CDR3 has 15 residues. Germline CDR1 reads MGHDK; CDR2 reads SYGVNS. The CDR3 nucleotides are TGTGCCAGCAGTGGGCGCCGCTACAGGGGAGAGACCCAGTACTTC. It yields the protein CASSGRRYRGETQYF.

The rearrangement uses TRBV6-5 and TRBJ2-3; possibly TRBD1 for D (5 bases). The CDR3 runs to 14 residues. V lost 3 bases and J lost 7, with 14 bases in between. Germline CDR1 MNHEY, CDR2 SVGAGI. CDR3 sequence reads: CASSYGPDIYTQYF. The CDR3 DNA follows: TGTGCCAGCAGTTATGGCCCGGACATTTATACGCAGTATTTT.